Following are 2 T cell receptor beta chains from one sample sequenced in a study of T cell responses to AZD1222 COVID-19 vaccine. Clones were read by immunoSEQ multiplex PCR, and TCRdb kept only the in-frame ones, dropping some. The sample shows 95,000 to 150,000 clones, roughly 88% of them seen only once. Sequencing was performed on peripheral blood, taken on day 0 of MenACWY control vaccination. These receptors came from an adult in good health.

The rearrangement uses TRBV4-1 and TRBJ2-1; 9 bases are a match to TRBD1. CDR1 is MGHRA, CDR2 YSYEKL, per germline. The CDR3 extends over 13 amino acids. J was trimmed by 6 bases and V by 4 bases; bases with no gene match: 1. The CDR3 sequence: CASSPTGGNEQFF. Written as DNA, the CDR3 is TGCGCCAGCAGCCCGACAGGGGGCAATGAGCAGTTCTTC.

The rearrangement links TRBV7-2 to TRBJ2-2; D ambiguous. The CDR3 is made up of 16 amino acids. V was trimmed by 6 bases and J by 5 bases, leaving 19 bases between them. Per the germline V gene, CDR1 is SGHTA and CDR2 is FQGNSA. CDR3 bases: TGTGCCAGCAGATCGGAACCAAGGGTCCGGACCGGGGAGCTGTTTTTT. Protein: CASRSEPRVRTGELFF.